The entry below describes one TCR beta chain. Its cognate antigen is unknown. This entry is derived from a study of cytomegalovirus exposure and HLA in healthy donors. Study-level points and caveats: In a later analysis, V- and J-gene trimming of beta chains associated with a DCLRE1C missense variant, replicated independently. Earlier analysis found most TCR beta V segments productive about 87% or about 30% of the time.

V shed 6 bases and J 2 bases; nucleotides not matched to a gene: 9. Germline CDR1 and CDR2: MNHEY and SMNVEV (reference sequence). This CDR3 is built from 15 residues. With 60 Vbeta and 13 Jbeta primers, the PCR was carried out. Assay used: immunoSEQ multiplex PCR; TCRdb lists only in-frame clones, some missing. Among around 100,000 clones listed, over 65% were seen once. This sequence was found in a woman aged 25 to 39 in good health and CMV-seronegative. Sequencing input: PBMCs. This chain links TRBV27 with TRBJ2-7, with 8 positions matching TRBD2. The CDR3 loop reads CASRDSGSFTYEQYF. The CDR3 DNA sequence: TGTGCCAGCAGAGACAGCGGGAGTTTCACCTACGAGCAGTACTTC.